This T cell receptor beta chain was found in a study of blood T cell repertoires in COVID-19 (dated by TCRdb to about 2020). The study in broad terms: The collaborator samples originated in the United States, Italy and Spain and spanned the acute and convalescent phases of COVID-19. The material from the prospective study consisted of cDNA or gDNA derived from T cells, B-cell-depleted T cells, or PBMCs. Subjects who had been exposed to COVID-19, were actively infected with it, or had recovered from it provided the deeply sampled blood TCRbeta repertoires that made up the dataset. The repertoires were released in a freely available public database meant as a resource for research on the immune response to SARS-CoV-2. The samples were drawn from the first 160 participants of the ongoing ImmuneRACE study and from some 1,300 subjects provided by 6 global collaborators. A de-identified subject ID, COVID-19 status, age in years and sex were almost always included in the sample metadata. Where available, HLA class I and class II types were obtained from metadata supplied by the sample provider rather than from assay-based typing.

As to this clone: Its cognate antigen has yet to be identified. Base qualities were left out, and no much larger clone turns up one base away.

Paper-wide results and their limitations: The quantity of clinical and demographic metadata differed by source and by participant and was supplied without curation.

TCRbeta CDR3 regions were amplified from genomic DNA using the immunoSEQ Assay, a bias-controlled multiplex PCR. As for how the authors treated the data: Within the assay, amplification of reference gene primers was used to estimate how many nucleated cells each sample contained. To quantify the absolute abundance of each unique TCRbeta CDR3 rearrangement, sequence reads were collapsed and filtered. For each sample, productive Simpson clonality was calculated by taking the square root of Simpson's diversity index across productive rearrangements. This immuneACCESS table, as held by TCRdb, lists in-frame sequences with V and J called but not all clones. Of the missing ones, under half trace to an unresolved V gene in checked studies; the others have no known cause. V, J and clone size are those of that table, while D and trimming were read from the DNA. A total of 350,000 to 400,000 clones appear in this sample, 80% to 90% of them only once. The ten top clones hold about 2.9% of the sample.

In Seattle, one collaborating source enrolled patients while the infection was active and tracked those patients longitudinally over the course of disease. Each collaborating institution followed its own protocols to collect whole blood in K2EDTA tubes. Collaborator samples were shipped for TCRbeta analysis as frozen whole blood, isolated PBMCs, or DNA extracted from either sample type. The CDR3 covers 15 residues, taking in both the cysteine and the phenylalanine. CDR3 DNA only is kept here, 45 bases in frame from base 1. Trimming at the junction amounts to 4 bases on V and 0 bases on J, and the germline ends lie 11 bases apart. CDR1 and CDR2 are drawn from the germline V gene (reference sequence): LNHDA, SQIVND.

The sequence is built from TRBV19 and TRBJ2-3; TRBD1 is a weak D gene call, 5 bases matching. This TCR was recovered from a woman aged 25 to 39 with COVID-19, enrolled during active disease. The sample taken for sequencing was peripheral blood. The sequence in DNA is TGTGCCAGTAGTAGGGGCCGAGGTAGCACAGATACGCAGTATTTT. Its translation is CASSRGRGSTDTQYF.